The 27 T cell receptor beta chains presented below share a single source sample, sequenced in a study of regulatory T cells in long-lasting Graves disease. Documented time point: persistent/refractory GD, antithyroid drugs over 5 years with positive TRAb. Extracted RNA from PBMCs served as the source of the TCR library. With iRepertoire HTBI primers and Arm-PCR of CDR3 regions, TCR beta libraries were built. MiXCR, run by TCRdb on the multiplex PCR reads, gives a single entry per CDR3 protein. The sample has a few hundred thousand distinct CDR3 sequences, roughly 20% seen once. The sample here was peripheral blood mononuclear cells (PBMCs), taken when the disease was refractory, from a patient treated with antithyroid drugs. The receptors come from a woman in her thirties or forties with Graves disease.

This clonotype was seen at least ten times. V gene TRBV28 combines with J gene TRBJ1-6; possibly TRBD1 for D (5 bases). This CDR3 is built from 18 residues. The ends were cut back, 3 bases at V and 6 bases at J, with 21 bases in the middle. CDR1 MDHEN and CDR2 SYDVKM come from the germline V gene. The CDR3 coding sequence is TGTGCCAGCAGTTTTTTCGGGGTTACTGGGACTTTTAATTCACCCCTCCACTTT. It is translated as CASSFFGVTGTFNSPLHF.

The CDR3 region has the DNA TGTGCCAGCAGTCGGGCAGGGGGGCAAGAGACCCAGTACTTC. Its protein is CASSRAGGQETQYF. V usage is TRBV6-9 and J usage is TRBJ2-5; the D gene is possibly TRBD1 (7 bases). The V end was cut by 5 bases, the J end by 2 bases, with 12 bases between. The CDR3 consists of 14 residues. Germline V gives CDR1 MNHGY, CDR2 SVAAGI.

The chain joins TRBV4-1 to TRBJ2-7, with D perhaps assigned TRBD1 or TRBD2 (5 bases each). Per germline, CDR1 MGHRA and CDR2 YSYEKL. This CDR3 is 13 amino acids long. V lost 5 bases and J 3 bases, leaving 11 bases between the germline ends. The DNA for the CDR3 is TGCGCCAGCAGCTCGGGACCATACTACGAGCAGTACTTC. As protein: CASSSGPYYEQYF.

Turning to this clonotype: A much larger clone lies one base from this, so it may be a read error. The conserved phenylalanine or tryptophan normally closing the CDR3 is absent here, so this likely arose from a read error. The rearrangement joins TRBV6-9 to TRBJ1-5, with a tentative D call TRBD1 (5 bases). V was pared by 4 bases and J by 7 bases, with 14 bases between. Germline V gene data show CDR1 as MNHGY and CDR2 as SVAAGI. The CDR3 covers 14 residues. CDR3 nucleotide sequence: TGTGCCAGCAGTTCTCGACGGGGACGACAGCCCCAGCATTCT. It specifies CASSSRRGRQPQHS.

There are a few counts of this clonotype. The chain employs TRBV5-4 and TRBJ2-7; 11 bases are a match to TRBD2. This CDR3 comprises 15 residues. From germline, CDR1 is SGHNT and CDR2 YYREEE (reference sequence). Trimming removed 5 bases from V and 2 bases from J; junction bases left unmatched: 6. CDR3 bases: TGTGCCAGCAGAACCAATAGCGGGAGGGCCTACGAGCAGTACTTC. It specifies CASRTNSGRAYEQYF.

With respect to this clonotype: The CDR3 does not end in the conserved phenylalanine or tryptophan, so this is likely a read error. The rearrangement links TRBV7-8 to TRBJ1-1, with D uncertain. Per germline, CDR1 SGHVS and CDR2 FQNEAQ. V was shortened by 1 base and J by 1 base, with 7 bases between the two germline ends. The CDR3 spans 14 residues. The CDR3 protein is CASSLVRQNTEAFL. The CDR3 nucleotides read TGTGCCAGCAGCTTAGTGAGACAGAACACTGAAGCTTTCCTT.

This clonotype was detected ten times or more. This rearrangement joins TRBV11-2 to TRBJ2-1, with a weak D call TRBD2 (6 bases). The CDR3 has 16 amino acids. Germline V gives CDR1 SGHAT, CDR2 FQNNGV. V lost 5 bases to trimming and J lost 5 bases, with 19 bases between them. CDR3 protein: CASSLKGGPVNNEQFF. For the CDR3, the DNA is TGTGCCAGCAGCCTCAAGGGAGGACCCGTGAACAATGAGCAGTTCTTC.

In the case of this clonotype: A much larger clone differs from this one at a single base, so this may be a read error. V gene TRBV2 combines with J gene TRBJ1-1; unclear D gene. Germline V gene data show CDR1 as SNHLY and CDR2 as FYNNEI. With 4 bases removed from V and 4 bases from J, the gap between germline ends came to 13 bases. The CDR3 is 14 residues long. The CDR3 DNA sequence: TGTGCCAGCAGTGGACTCCGGGGTTGCACTGAAGCTTTCTTT. As protein: CASSGLRGCTEAFF.

The chain couples TRBV3-1 to TRBJ2-6; D could derive from TRBD1 or TRBD2 (6 bases each). With 0 bases removed from V and 4 bases from J, the gap between germline ends came to 13 bases. Germline V gives CDR1 LGHDT, CDR2 YNNKEL (reference sequence). There are 17 residues in the CDR3. CDR3 region: CASSQESGAQGANVLTF. DNA of the CDR3: TGTGCCAGCAGCCAAGAATCGGGGGCGCAAGGGGCCAACGTCCTGACTTTC.

The sample holds many counts of this clonotype. J is TRBJ2-2 and V is TRBV28; 9 positions agree with TRBD2. Trimming at V came to 2 bases and at J to 7 bases, leaving 5 bases not matched to a gene. The germline gives CDR1 MDHEN, CDR2 SYDVKM. The length of the CDR3 is 15 residues. For the CDR3, the DNA is TGTGCCAGCAGTTTAGCGGGAGGGTCCGTCGGGGAGCTGTTTTTT. Its translation: CASSLAGGSVGELFF.

This clonotype was counted a few times. This rearrangement joins TRBV6-5 to TRBJ1-1; a possible D gene is TRBD1 (5 bases). The V end was cut by 2 bases, the J end by 7 bases, with 17 bases between. Germline loops: CDR1 MNHEY, CDR2 SVGAGI. CDR3 length equals 15 residues. The DNA for the CDR3 is TGTGCCAGCAGTTACGGGGGGGGTGTAAGTAGTGAAGCTTTCTTT. This encodes CASSYGGGVSSEAFF.

This clonotype was seen only a few times. As DNA, the CDR3 is TGTGCCAGCAGTCGAGGGAGTGCAGATACGCAGTATTTT. Translated: CASSRGSADTQYF. The chain couples TRBV12-3 or TRBV12-4 to TRBJ2-3; tentative D call: TRBD2 (5 bases). V was pared by 5 bases and J by 4 bases, with 10 bases between. This CDR3 comprises 13 residues.

This clonotype came up many times. The chain uses TRBV29-1 and TRBJ2-7; a weak D match, TRBD2 (5 bases). CDR1 and CDR2 from the germline V gene are SQVTM and ANQGSEA. There are 13 residues in the CDR3. Trimming cost V 1 base and J 2 bases, with 9 bases left between them. The CDR3: CSVEGADPYEQYF. DNA for the CDR3: TGCAGCGTTGAAGGAGCGGACCCCTACGAGCAGTACTTC.

This rearrangement joins TRBV2 to TRBJ2-1, with a tentative D call TRBD2 (6 bases). The V and J ends lost 5 bases and 7 bases respectively, with 12 bases between them. Germline V CDR1 and CDR2: SNHLY, FYNNEI. The CDR3 contains 13 residues. CDR3 protein: CASSSGTSNEQFF. The CDR3 bases are TGTGCCAGCAGTTCCGGGACTTCAAATGAGCAGTTCTTC.

The chain has TRBV5-1 and TRBJ1-1, with D possibly being TRBD1 (5 bases). Germline assignment: CDR1 SGHRS and CDR2 YFSETQ. CDR3 length equals 15 residues. Between the trimmed V and J ends, which lost 6 bases and 3 bases, there was a span of 18 bases. CDR3 nucleotides: TGCGCCAGCATCTCGGGGACGGGGGTGTACACTGAAGCTTTCTTT. Its translation: CASISGTGVYTEAFF. Based on the CDR3 plus reference TRBV5-1 and TRBJ1-1, the full variable domain is KAGVTQTPRYLIKTRGQQVTLSCSPISGHRSVSWYQQTPGQGLQFLFEYFSETQRNKGNFPGRFSGRQFSNSRSEMNVSTLELGDSALYLCASISGTGVYTEAFFGQGTRLTVV.

This chain joins TRBV11-2 and TRBJ2-7; possibly TRBD1 for D (6 bases). The CDR3 has 17 residues. The V gene's germline CDR1 is SGHAT and CDR2 FQNNGV. V was cut by 4 bases and J by 2 bases, with 21 bases left in between. The CDR3 bases are TGTGCCAGCAGCTCCATCCTAGGACAGAAACAAACCTACGAGCAGTACTTC. Protein: CASSSILGQKQTYEQYF.

This clonotype was seen a handful of times. The chain combines TRBV7-2 with TRBJ2-7, with D hard to call. The CDR3 spans 14 residues. Per the germline V gene, CDR1 is SGHTA and CDR2 is FQGNSA. Trimming pared 0 bases from V and 2 bases from J, leaving 8 bases between. CDR3 nucleotides: TGTGCCAGCAGCTTAGCGCTGGTCCCCTACGAGCAGTACTTC. Translated, it gives CASSLALVPYEQYF.

The genes are TRBV7-9 and TRBJ2-5; the D gene is possibly TRBD2 (6 bases). The CDR3 is made up of 14 amino acids. Germline V gene data show CDR1 as SEHNR and CDR2 as FQNEAQ (reference sequence). V was pared by 6 bases and J by 1 base, with 12 bases between. This CDR3 is CASRRRGPQETQYF. DNA for the CDR3: TGTGCCAGCAGAAGGCGGGGTCCCCAAGAGACCCAGTACTTC. The entire variable domain, with the rest obtained from reference TRBV7-9 and TRBJ2-5, is as follows: DTGVSQNPRHKITKRGQNVTFRCDPISEHNRLYWYRQTLGQGPEFLTYFQNEAQLEKSRLLSDRFSAERPKGSFSTLEIQRTEQGDSAMYLCASRRRGPQETQYFGPGTRLLVL.

This chain joins TRBV19 and TRBJ1-1; D remains ambiguous. The germline V gene encodes CDR1 LNHDA and CDR2 SQIVND (reference sequence). The CDR3 consists of 15 residues. With 5 bases removed from V and 4 bases from J, the gap between germline ends came to 17 bases. CDR3 in amino acids: CASSLQTHSTTEAFF. For the CDR3, the DNA is TGTGCCAGTAGTCTACAAACCCACTCCACCACTGAAGCTTTCTTT.

This chain links TRBV6-2 or TRBV6-3 with TRBJ2-2; tentatively, D is TRBD1 (6 bases). This CDR3 contains 15 residues. Germline V gives CDR1 MNHEY, CDR2 SVGEGT. Trimming left V 8 bases short and J 0 bases short, with 13 bases between. In DNA form, the CDR3 reads TGTGCCAGCTCACTGGGGGCAACGAACACCGGGGAGCTGTTTTTT. Translation: CASSLGATNTGELFF.

This clonotype was found a few times. The V and J genes are TRBV20-1 and TRBJ1-2; D is undetermined. This CDR3 contains 12 residues. Trimming shortened V by 6 bases and J by 0 bases, and 8 bases separated the two germline ends. Germline-derived CDR1 and CDR2 are DFQATT and SNEGSKA (reference sequence). The CDR3 is CSAKTANYGYTF. For the CDR3, the DNA is TGCAGTGCCAAGACCGCTAACTATGGCTACACCTTC.

A few counts support this clonotype. The V and J genes are TRBV18 and TRBJ1-5; possibly TRBD1 for D (6 bases). The CDR3 covers 14 residues. V was clipped by 3 bases and J by 6 bases, with 12 bases between them. Germline-derived CDR1 and CDR2 are KGHSH and LQKENI. CDR3 sequence: CASSPAGEAQPQHF. The CDR3 nucleotides read TGTGCCAGCTCACCCGCAGGGGAGGCTCAGCCCCAGCATTTT.

The rearrangement links TRBV29-1 to TRBJ2-2; the D is unclear. V lost 6 bases and J 1 base, leaving 18 bases between the germline ends. The CDR3 runs 16 residues. CDR1 and CDR2 from the germline V gene are SQVTM and ANQGSEA. The CDR3 loop is CSVGRPPGRNTGELFF. CDR3 nucleotide sequence: TGCAGCGTCGGGCGGCCCCCGGGTAGGAACACCGGGGAGCTGTTTTTT.

The rearrangement uses TRBV7-9 and TRBJ2-7; 13 bases align to TRBD2. CDR1 SEHNR and CDR2 FQNEAQ come from the germline V gene (reference sequence). Trimming at V came to 5 bases and at J to 3 bases, leaving 13 bases not matched to a gene. The CDR3 is made up of 18 amino acids. This chain's CDR3 is CASSTFTSGGARVYEQYF. The CDR3, as DNA: TGTGCCAGCAGCACCTTCACTAGCGGGGGGGCCAGGGTCTACGAGCAGTACTTC.

This clonotype showed up many times. This chain links TRBV29-1 with TRBJ1-1; no firm D call. The germline V and J ends were trimmed by 4 bases and 6 bases, with 9 bases remaining between them. The germline CDR1 and CDR2 sequences are SQVTM and ANQGSEA. The CDR3 sequence is 11 residues long. This CDR3 reads CSVGWEAEAFF. The CDR3, as DNA: TGCAGCGTTGGTTGGGAGGCTGAAGCTTTCTTT. Combining the CDR3 with reference TRBV29-1 and TRBJ1-1 gives the whole variable domain SAVISQKPSRDICQRGTSLTIQCQVDSQVTMMFWYRQQPGQSLTLIATANQGSEATYESGFVIDKFPISRPNLTFSTLTVSNMSPEDSSIYLCSVGWEAEAFFGQGTRLTVV.

This clonotype was counted many times. The V and J genes are TRBV25-1 and TRBJ2-2, with TRBD2 identical over 8 bases. The CDR3 is 14 amino acids. Germline lookup yields CDR1 MGHDK and CDR2 SYGVNS. Unmatched junction bases numbered 1, after V lost 6 bases and J lost 1 base. CDR3 DNA sequence: TGTGCCAGCAGCGGGGGGGTGAACACCGGGGAGCTGTTTTTT. As protein: CASSGGVNTGELFF.

CDR3 loop: CASRTPWQGPMSTEAFF. The CDR3 DNA follows: TGTGCCAGCAGAACCCCCTGGCAGGGGCCAATGAGCACTGAAGCTTTCTTT. This rearrangement joins TRBV28 to TRBJ1-1; D may be TRBD1 (6 bases). The V end was cut by 6 bases, the J end by 4 bases, with 24 bases between. Germline V gene data show CDR1 as MDHEN and CDR2 as SYDVKM. The length of the CDR3 is 17 residues.